This T cell receptor beta chain was sequenced in a study of T-cell reconstitution after alpha-beta-depleted transplantation in children. Unique molecular identifiers tagged the TCRbeta library. TCRdb ran MiXCR on the PCR reads and lists one entry per CDR3 protein. The repertoire has 350,000 to 500,000 distinct CDR3 sequences, roughly 43% of them found once; the top ten carry about 30%. The CDR3 is 11 amino acids. V gave up 8 bases and J gave up 8 bases, with 7 bases separating them. Germline CDR1 reads SGHTA; CDR2 reads FQGNSA. There are a few counts of this clonotype. This receptor was taken from a girl aged 2-10 years with aplastic anemia, due to receive a stem cell transplant. The chain is built from TRBV7-2 and TRBJ1-6, with a weak D call TRBD1 (6 bases). This material consisted of PBMCs, taken before TCRalphabeta/CD19-depleted stem cell transplant. Written as DNA, the CDR3 is TGTGCCAGCGCAGGGGATTCACCCCTCCACTTT. Translating gives CASAGDSPLHF.